This T cell receptor beta chain was found in a study of radiation and T cells in renal cell carcinoma. Whole-study findings and limits: Pretreatment tumor biopsies were lacking, so baseline clonotypes are unknown.

The germline gives CDR1 SNHLY, CDR2 FYNNEI. The V gene lost 3 bases and the J gene lost 4 bases, with 13 bases spanning the gap. The CDR3 sequence is 15 residues long. Libraries were prepared by immunoSEQ multiplex PCR; TCRdb keeps only in-frame clonotypes and omits some of them. Here the sample spans about 150,000 clones, roughly 90% being singletons. To note about this clone: Its antigen is unidentified.

Time point here: blood 2 weeks post-SBRT. Treatment: 15 Gy SBRT to primary tumor, nephrectomy 4 weeks later. Radiation-treated patients gave blood at baseline, week 2 and week 4. This receptor was obtained from a woman between 45 and 60 years old with renal cell carcinoma. The gene calls are TRBV2 and TRBJ1-5; D unresolved. The source material was blood, sampled from a patient whose treatment included radiotherapy and nephrectomy. Written as DNA, the CDR3 is TGTGCCAGCAGTGATTACGGTTTGGGAAATCAGCCCCAGCATTTT. This gives the protein CASSDYGLGNQPQHF.